The clone carrying this T cell receptor beta chain appeared once. V was trimmed by 3 bases and J by 2 bases, leaving 5 bases between them. Germline CDR1 and CDR2: GTSNPN and SVGIG (reference sequence). The CDR3 has 11 amino acids. The sample is drawn from a study of technical replicates of blood from a handful of donors. TCRdb's table, derived via immunoSEQ multiplex PCR, lists solely in-frame clones and lacks some. The sample records tens of thousands of clones, 90% to 98% being singletons. The TCR originated in a human donor in good health. Sequences were obtained from T cells isolated from PBMCs. The chain recombines TRBV30 with TRBJ2-7, with no clear D. The CDR3 is CAWSGPYEQYF. CDR3 DNA sequence: TGTGCCTGGAGCGGTCCCTACGAGCAGTACTTC. Using reference TRBV30 and TRBJ2-7 for the parts outside the CDR3, the full variable domain is SQTIHQWPATLVQPVGSPLSLECTVEGTSNPNLYWYRQAAGRGLQLLFYSVGIGQISSEVPQNLSASRPQDRQFILSSKKLLLSDSGFYLCAWSGPYEQYFGPGTRLTVT.